A single sample is the source of the 10 T cell receptor beta chains below, sequenced in a study of cytomegalovirus exposure and HLA in healthy donors. Primers for the PCR totalled 60 Vbeta and 13 Jbeta. The table came from immunoSEQ multiplex PCR; TCRdb's copy has only in-frame clones and leaves some out. The sample yields about 220,000 clones, more than 65% seen once. The sequencing sample was made of PBMCs. The receptors derive from a woman aged 30 to 39 in good health and CMV-seronegative.

This rearrangement joins TRBV6-6 to TRBJ2-7; tentatively, D is TRBD1 (5 bases). CDR3 length: 14 residues. The germline V and J ends were trimmed by 7 bases and 3 bases, with 16 bases remaining between them. CDR1 and CDR2 (germline): MNHNY, SVGAGI (reference sequence). The CDR3 loop reads CASTLTRADYEQYF. The CDR3 DNA sequence: TGTGCCAGCACCTTAACCAGGGCGGACTACGAGCAGTACTTC.

This chain uses TRBV7-9 with TRBJ2-5, with a possible D match to TRBD2 (7 bases). This CDR3 is built from 14 residues. Between the trimmed V and J ends, which lost 5 bases and 5 bases, there was a span of 15 bases. Germline-derived CDR1 and CDR2 are SEHNR and FQNEAQ (reference sequence). The CDR3 region is CASSQGGETETQYF. CDR3 nucleotides: TGTGCCAGCAGCCAAGGGGGGGAGACTGAGACCCAGTACTTC.

This clone appeared a few times. The gene calls are TRBV7-9 and TRBJ1-6; D is perhaps TRBD1 (5 bases). From germline, CDR1 is SEHNR and CDR2 FQNEAQ (reference sequence). The CDR3 is 14 amino acids. Trimming took 1 base from V and 9 from J, leaving 10 bases between them. The CDR3 DNA sequence: TGTGCCAGCAGCTTAGGGGAGGGGATTTCACCCCTCCACTTT. Amino acids: CASSLGEGISPLHF.

The rearrangement joins TRBV28 to TRBJ1-4, with 9 nucleotides matching TRBD1. Germline V gene lookup returns CDR1 MDHEN and CDR2 SYDVKM. CDR3 length equals 17 residues. The junction had 12 bases not matched to a gene; V was cut back by 2 bases and J by 8 bases. As DNA, the CDR3 is TGTGCCAGCAGTTTAGAAGGTCTAGGGACAGGGTTAGAAAAACTGTTTTTT. This sequence encodes CASSLEGLGTGLEKLFF.

In regard to this clone: Mismatch with germline at one junction end may stem from a read error. The rearrangement uses TRBV7-7 and TRBJ2-5, with D hard to call. The CDR3 extends over 12 amino acids. Germline CDR1 reads SSHAT; CDR2 reads FNYEAQ (reference sequence). The CDR3 is CASSSSGETQYF. In DNA, the CDR3 is TGTGCTAGCAGCTCATCGGGAGAGACCCAGTACTTC.

This sequence joins TRBV5-3 and TRBJ2-7; D possibly corresponds to TRBD1 (6 bases). TRBV5-3 belongs to the ORF category, with a function that is uncertain. V was shortened by 1 base and J by 5 bases, with 16 bases between the two germline ends. The CDR3 contains 15 residues. The CDR3 coding sequence is TGTGCCAGAAGCTTGTGTGAGGGGGTAAGGCACGAGCAGTACTTC. Translation: CARSLCEGVRHEQYF.

The J gene is TRBJ2-1, the V gene TRBV19; D ambiguous. Looked up from germline, CDR1 is LNHDA and CDR2 is SQIVND (reference sequence). V dropped 2 bases and J dropped 9 bases, with 11 bases sitting between them. This CDR3 comprises 13 residues. The CDR3 here is CASSIPDIPEQFF. The CDR3 DNA sequence: TGTGCCAGTAGTATACCTGACATCCCTGAGCAGTTCTTC.

This clone was seen a few times. The rearrangement links TRBV7-9 to TRBJ1-6; the match to TRBD1 covers 8 bases. Germline trimming cut 5 bases from V and 9 bases from J; bases unmatched to any gene: 6. Germline V gene lookup returns CDR1 SEHNR and CDR2 FQNEAQ (reference sequence). The CDR3 runs to 14 residues. This CDR3 reads CASSPQGAISPLHF. The CDR3 bases are TGTGCCAGCAGCCCCCAGGGGGCCATTTCACCCCTCCACTTT. Full variable domain (rest looked up from reference TRBV7-9 and TRBJ1-6): DTGVSQNPRHKITKRGQNVTFRCDPISEHNRLYWYRQTLGQGPEFLTYFQNEAQLEKSRLLSDRFSAERPKGSFSTLEIQRTEQGDSAMYLCASSPQGAISPLHFGNGTRLTVT.

The rearrangement links TRBV4-1 to TRBJ2-5, with 8 bases identical to TRBD2. Unmatched junction bases numbered 4, after V lost 4 bases and J lost 0 bases. The germline V gene has CDR1 MGHRA and CDR2 YSYEKL. The CDR3 runs to 15 residues. The CDR3, as DNA: TGCGCCAGCAGCCTGGGACTAGTTGACCAAGAGACCCAGTACTTC. Translation gives CASSLGLVDQETQYF.

The sample holds a few counts of this clone. This chain uses TRBV28 with TRBJ2-7; maybe TRBD1 (7 bases). Germline CDR1 and CDR2: MDHEN and SYDVKM. The CDR3 totals 17 residues. Trimming took off 6 bases at V and 2 bases at J, with 23 bases between the two ends. The CDR3 is CASRLRLRGTRTYEQYF. The CDR3 DNA is TGTGCCAGCAGACTACGGCTCAGGGGGACTCGCACCTACGAGCAGTACTTC.